The 16 T cell receptor beta chains below were found in one sample sequenced in a study of glioma-infiltrating T cells. Using RNA template, CDR3s of TCR alpha and beta were amplified with iRepertoire arm-PCR. TCRdb called the multiplex PCR reads again in MiXCR, with one record for every CDR3 protein. The sample comprises 150,000 to 200,000 distinct CDR3 sequences, approximately 30% of which are singletons, and around 21% rests with the top ten. The sample was glioma tissue, nonneoplastic brain tissue, or PBMCs (not recorded which). The receptor source for this set is a human donor with low-grade glioma or glioblastoma, undergoing nonglioma brain surgery, or in good health (not recorded which).

Comments on this clonotype: A much larger clone lies one base from this, so it may be a read error. The V call is TRBV7-9, the J call TRBJ2-1; D possibly corresponds to TRBD1 (6 bases). The V gene lost 5 bases and the J gene lost 9 bases, with 17 bases spanning the gap. The V gene's germline CDR1 is SEHNR and CDR2 FQNEAQ (reference sequence). This CDR3 is 14 amino acids long. CDR3 sequence (DNA): TGTGCCAGCAGCGTAGACAGGTCTCAGAGTGAGCAGTTCTTC. Translation gives CASSVDRSQSEQFF.

This clonotype was picked up a small number of times. This may arise from a read error, as a much more abundant clone is one base away. The chain uses TRBV6-1 and TRBJ1-4; D is perhaps TRBD1 (6 bases). CDR3 length: 13 amino acids. V was cut by 6 bases and J by 12 bases, with 17 bases left in between. The germline gives CDR1 MNHNS, CDR2 SASEGT. As DNA, the CDR3 is TGTGCCAGCAGACAGGGAGGCGATACGGAACTGTTTTTT. It codes for CASRQGGDTELFF.

For this clonotype: One base away lies a much larger clone, so this may be a sequencing read error. The rearrangement joins TRBV5-1 to TRBJ2-5, with 8 bases that match TRBD1. The ends lost 4 bases at V and 4 bases at J; junction bases unmatched: 6. Germline V gives CDR1 SGHRS, CDR2 YFSETQ. CDR3 size: 14 residues. In DNA form, the CDR3 reads TGCGCCAGCAGCGGAGGACAGGGTGCAGAGACCCAGTACTTC. It is translated as CASSGGQGAETQYF.

This clonotype was seen only once. A much larger clone differs by one base, so this may be a read error. The chain carries TRBV5-5 and TRBJ2-3, with D possibly matching TRBD2 (5 bases). The V gene's germline CDR1 is SGHKS and CDR2 YYEKEE (reference sequence). V was cut by 4 bases and J by 6 bases, with 9 bases left in between. The CDR3 has 12 amino acids. The CDR3 nucleotides are TGTGCCAGCAGCCGGGGTGTCGATACGCAGTATTTT. As protein: CASSRGVDTQYF.

Comment on this clonotype: A much bigger clone sits one base away, suggesting this may be a read error. The rearrangement links TRBV4-1 to TRBJ2-1, with TRBD1 as a possible D gene (6 bases). CDR3 length: 15 residues. CDR1 MGHRA and CDR2 YSYEKL come from the germline V gene. The V and J ends lost 3 bases and 5 bases respectively, with 14 bases between them. Written as DNA, the CDR3 is TGCGCCAGCAGCCAGTCCGGGACAAGGGACAATGAGCAGTTCTTC. Translation: CASSQSGTRDNEQFF.

As for this clonotype: A read error may be the cause here, since a much bigger clone is one base away. The J gene is TRBJ2-7, the V gene TRBV19; D ambiguous. The V end was cut by 0 bases, the J end by 0 bases, with 3 bases between. Germline CDR1 is LNHDA and CDR2 is SQIVND (reference sequence). CDR3 length: 13 residues. The CDR3 DNA follows: TGTGCCAGTAGTATAGATACCTCCTACGAGCAGTACTTC. This encodes CASSIDTSYEQYF. The full variable domain, its missing parts supplied by reference TRBV19 and TRBJ2-7, is DGGITQSPKYLFRKEGQNVTLSCEQNLNHDAMYWYRQDPGQGLRLIYYSQIVNDFQKGDIAEGYSVSREKKESFPLTVTSAQKNPTAFYLCASSIDTSYEQYFGPGTRLTVT.

In this sample, this clonotype turned up many times. V gene TRBV28 combines with J gene TRBJ1-5, with D possibly matching TRBD1 (6 bases). CDR3 size: 14 residues. Trimming shortened V by 7 bases and J by 6 bases, and 16 bases separated the two germline ends. The germline V gene has CDR1 MDHEN and CDR2 SYDVKM. DNA for the CDR3: TGTGCCAGCACCCTGGGGGGGGGCGGTCAGCCCCAGCATTTT. Its translation: CASTLGGGGQPQHF. The full variable domain, rest sourced from reference TRBV28 and TRBJ1-5, is DVKVTQSSRYLVKRTGEKVFLECVQDMDHENMFWYRQDPGLGLRLIYFSYDVKMKEKGDIPEGYSVSREKKERFSLILESASTNQTSMYLCASTLGGGGQPQHFGDGTRLSIL.

V gene TRBV2 combines with J gene TRBJ2-5; 7 bases are shared with TRBD1. Germline CDR1 is SNHLY and CDR2 is FYNNEI. This CDR3 contains 14 residues. Unmatched junction bases numbered 8, after V lost 6 bases and J lost 4 bases. The CDR3 reads CASSLRTGGETQYF. The CDR3 nucleotides are TGTGCCAGCAGCCTAAGGACAGGCGGAGAGACCCAGTACTTC.

V gene TRBV29-1 combines with J gene TRBJ1-4; D is uncertain. This CDR3 has 18 amino acids. Trimming took off 2 bases at V and 13 bases at J, with 32 bases between the two ends. Germline CDR1 and CDR2: SQVTM and ANQGSEA. CDR3 in DNA: TGCAGCGTTGAAAAACCCCTCGGATACTGGTCGTTAGCGCTAGGACTGTTTTTT. This codes for CSVEKPLGYWSLALGLFF.

The rearrangement links TRBV6-1 to TRBJ2-1, with 9 bases matching TRBD1. The germline gives CDR1 MNHNS, CDR2 SASEGT. V lost 10 bases to trimming and J lost 7 bases; unmatched junction nucleotides: 8. The CDR3 has 13 residues. The CDR3 nucleotides read TGTGCCACCCCAGGACAGGGGAGAAATGAGCAGTTCTTC. Protein: CATPGQGRNEQFF.

Comments on this clonotype: Possible read error: a much larger clone is one base away. Because it lacks the conserved phenylalanine or tryptophan at the end, this CDR3 is likely a read error. The chain is built from TRBV4-2 and TRBJ1-1; tentative D call: TRBD1 (6 bases). V lost 1 base to trimming and J lost 0 bases, with 9 bases between them. CDR1 LGHNA and CDR2 YNFKEQ come from the germline V gene. The length of the CDR3 is 15 residues. The chain's CDR3 is CASSQVAGVNTEAFS. In nucleotides, the CDR3 is TGTGCCAGCAGCCAAGTCGCAGGGGTGAACACTGAAGCTTTCTCT.

This chain connects TRBV11-2 to TRBJ2-2; possible D gene TRBD2, 5 bases. The germline V gene encodes CDR1 SGHAT and CDR2 FQNNGV. The length of the CDR3 is 15 residues. V was pared by 0 bases and J by 8 bases, with 13 bases between. The CDR3 sequence is CASSLDMPSSGELFF. The CDR3, as DNA: TGTGCCAGCAGCTTAGATATGCCTAGCTCTGGGGAGCTGTTTTTT.

Many counts were recorded for this clonotype. The chain joins TRBV20-1 to TRBJ2-7, with 10 bases aligning to TRBD2. Trimming removed 4 bases from V and 3 bases from J; junction bases left unmatched: 3. Per the germline V gene, CDR1 is DFQATT and CDR2 is SNEGSKA (reference sequence). This CDR3 contains 13 residues. CDR3 sequence reads: CSAMTSGYYEQYF. The CDR3 DNA reads as TGCAGTGCTATGACTAGCGGGTACTACGAGCAGTACTTC.

This clonotype was seen at least ten times. The V gene is TRBV4-1, the J gene TRBJ2-2, with D uncertain. The CDR3 is made up of 13 amino acids. Germline CDR1 is MGHRA and CDR2 is YSYEKL. Between the trimmed V and J ends, which lost 3 bases and 0 bases, there was a span of 2 bases. CDR3 coding DNA: TGCGCCAGCAGCCAGACGAACACCGGGGAGCTGTTTTTT. Its protein is CASSQTNTGELFF.

Remarks on this clonotype: This may arise from a read error, as a much more abundant clone is one base away. It is likely a read error, because the conserved phenylalanine at the end of the CDR3 is missing. The chain links TRBV20-1 to TRBJ2-5, with D tentatively TRBD1 (7 bases). There are 17 residues in the CDR3. Trimming shortened V by 0 bases and J by 5 bases, and 22 bases separated the two germline ends. CDR1 and CDR2 from the germline V gene are DFQATT and SNEGSKA (reference sequence). CDR3: CSARENEGAGGRETQYS. CDR3 bases: TGCAGTGCTAGAGAAAATGAAGGGGCAGGGGGGAGGGAGACCCAGTACTCC.

This clonotype has only a few counts. V is TRBV9 and J is TRBJ1-2, with 7 bases identical to TRBD1. The V and J ends lost 4 bases and 8 bases, in that order; junction bases with no gene match: 14. Germline CDR1 reads SGDLS; CDR2 reads YYNGEE. This CDR3 contains 15 residues. CDR3 region: CASSTRQGSGWGYTF. DNA of the CDR3: TGTGCCAGCAGCACCCGACAGGGTTCGGGTTGGGGCTACACCTTC.